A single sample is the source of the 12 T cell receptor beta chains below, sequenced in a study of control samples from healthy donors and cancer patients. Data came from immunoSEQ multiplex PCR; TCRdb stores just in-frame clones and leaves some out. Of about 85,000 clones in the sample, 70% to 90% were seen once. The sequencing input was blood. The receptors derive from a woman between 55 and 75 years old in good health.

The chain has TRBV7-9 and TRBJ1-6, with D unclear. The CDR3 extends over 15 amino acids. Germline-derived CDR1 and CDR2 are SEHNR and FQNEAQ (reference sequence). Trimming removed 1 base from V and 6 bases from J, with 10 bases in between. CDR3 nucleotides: TGTGCCAGCAGCTTAGTTCCGGAGCGTAATTCACCCCTCCACTTT. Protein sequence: CASSLVPERNSPLHF.

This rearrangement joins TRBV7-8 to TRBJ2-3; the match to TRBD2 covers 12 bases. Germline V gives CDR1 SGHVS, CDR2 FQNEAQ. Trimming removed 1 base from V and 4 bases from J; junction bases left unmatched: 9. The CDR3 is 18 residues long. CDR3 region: CASSLGRLAGVWADTQYF. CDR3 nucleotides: TGTGCCAGCAGCTTAGGTCGACTAGCGGGGGTTTGGGCAGATACGCAGTATTTT.

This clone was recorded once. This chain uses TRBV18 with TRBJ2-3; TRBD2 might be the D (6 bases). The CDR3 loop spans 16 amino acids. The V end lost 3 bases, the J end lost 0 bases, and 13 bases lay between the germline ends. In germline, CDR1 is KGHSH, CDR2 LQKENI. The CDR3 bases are TGTGCCAGCTCACCTTCCCGCGGGGTTAGCACAGATACGCAGTATTTT. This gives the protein CASSPSRGVSTDTQYF.

The CDR3: CASSAGQGELEKLFF. The CDR3 DNA reads TGCGCCAGCAGCGCCGGACAGGGAGAGCTAGAAAAACTGTTTTTT. The rearrangement joins TRBV5-1 to TRBJ1-4; TRBD1 agrees at 8 bases. The germline V gene has CDR1 SGHRS and CDR2 YFSETQ. The CDR3 is made up of 15 amino acids. Trimming at V came to 4 bases and at J to 8 bases, leaving 10 bases not matched to a gene.

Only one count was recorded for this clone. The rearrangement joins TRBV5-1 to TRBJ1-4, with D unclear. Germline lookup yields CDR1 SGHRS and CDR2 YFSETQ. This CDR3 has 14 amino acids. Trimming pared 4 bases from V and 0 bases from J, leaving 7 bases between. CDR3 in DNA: TGCGCCAGCAGCGCCACCACAACTAATGAAAAACTGTTTTTT. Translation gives CASSATTTNEKLFF. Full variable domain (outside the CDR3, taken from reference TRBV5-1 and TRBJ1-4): KAGVTQTPRYLIKTRGQQVTLSCSPISGHRSVSWYQQTPGQGLQFLFEYFSETQRNKGNFPGRFSGRQFSNSRSEMNVSTLELGDSALYLCASSATTTNEKLFFGSGTQLSVL.

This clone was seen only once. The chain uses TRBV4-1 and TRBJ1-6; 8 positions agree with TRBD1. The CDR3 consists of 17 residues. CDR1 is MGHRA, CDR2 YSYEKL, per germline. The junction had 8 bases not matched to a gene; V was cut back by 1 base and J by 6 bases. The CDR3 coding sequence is TGCGCCAGCAGCCAAGGGGCCCGGGACAGGAGTAATTCACCCCTCCACTTT. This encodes CASSQGARDRSNSPLHF.

The CDR3 nucleotides read TGTGCCAGCAGGCAGGACCTCGGTAACTATGGCTACACCTTC. This translates into CASRQDLGNYGYTF. The chain recombines TRBV6-5 with TRBJ1-2; D gene unclear. Trimming shortened V by 6 bases and J by 1 base, and 12 bases separated the two germline ends. The CDR3 loop spans 14 amino acids. Per the germline V gene, CDR1 is MNHEY and CDR2 is SVGAGI.

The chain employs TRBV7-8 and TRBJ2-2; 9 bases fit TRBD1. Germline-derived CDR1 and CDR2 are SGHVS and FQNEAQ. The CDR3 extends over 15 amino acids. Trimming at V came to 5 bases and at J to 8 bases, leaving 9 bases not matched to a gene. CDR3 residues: CASSLRDRASGELFF. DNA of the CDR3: TGTGCCAGCAGCCTCCGGGACAGGGCCTCGGGGGAGCTGTTTTTT.

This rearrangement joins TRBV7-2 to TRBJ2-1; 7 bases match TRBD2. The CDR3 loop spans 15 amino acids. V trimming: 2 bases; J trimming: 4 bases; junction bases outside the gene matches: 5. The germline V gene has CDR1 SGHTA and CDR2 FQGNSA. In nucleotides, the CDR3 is TGTGCCAGCAGCTTACAAGCGGGGATGTACAATGAGCAGTTCTTC. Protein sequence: CASSLQAGMYNEQFF.

DNA of the CDR3: TGTGCCAGCAGCCTCGGTGGGGGAGGGGGTCAGCCCCAGCATTTT. As protein: CASSLGGGGGQPQHF. This rearrangement joins TRBV7-2 to TRBJ1-5; weak D call: TRBD1 (6 bases). The V and J ends lost 5 bases and 6 bases respectively, with 17 bases between them. The CDR3 length is 15 residues. Germline V gene sequence: CDR1 SGHTA, CDR2 FQGNSA.

CDR3 loop: CASSPPGTVRGYTF. Written as DNA, the CDR3 is TGTGCCAGCTCACCACCCGGGACAGTTCGTGGCTACACCTTC. The J gene is TRBJ1-2, the V gene TRBV18, with 7 bases aligning to TRBD1. The germline V gene encodes CDR1 KGHSH and CDR2 LQKENI. The CDR3 has 14 residues. Trimming cost V 0 bases and J 7 bases; bases outside gene matches: 5. Looking up the rest from reference TRBV18 and TRBJ1-2 gives the full variable domain: NAGVMQNPRHLVRRRGQEARLRCSPMKGHSHVYWYRQLPEEGLKFMVYLQKENIIDESGMPKERFSAEFPKEGPSILRIQQVVRGDSAAYFCASSPPGTVRGYTFGSGTRLTVV.

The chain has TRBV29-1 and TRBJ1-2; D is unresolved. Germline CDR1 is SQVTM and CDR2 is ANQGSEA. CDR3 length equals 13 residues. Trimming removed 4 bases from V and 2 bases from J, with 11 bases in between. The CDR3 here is CSVVGPGNYGYTF. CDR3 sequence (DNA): TGCAGCGTTGTAGGCCCGGGAAACTATGGCTACACCTTC.